This note documents a single T cell receptor beta chain sequence. The data are from a study of blood T cell repertoires in COVID-19. Turning to the study itself: PBMCs, B-cell-depleted T cells, or T cells were the source of the cDNA or gDNA that made up the material.

Clones were read by immunoSEQ multiplex PCR, and TCRdb kept only the in-frame ones, dropping some. The sample lists approximately 160,000 clones, about 86% occurring once. Trimming pared 2 bases from V and 0 bases from J, leaving 5 bases between. The CDR3 spans 14 residues. The germline CDR1 and CDR2 sequences are MDHEN and SYDVKM. V is TRBV28 and J is TRBJ1-3, with D unclear. Input material: peripheral blood. The receptor was isolated from a woman between 65 and 79 years old with acute or convalescent COVID-19. The CDR3 bases are TGTGCCAGCAGTTTACGTTTCTCTGGAAACACCATATATTTT. It translates to CASSLRFSGNTIYF. Variable domain in full (rest from reference TRBV28 and TRBJ1-3): DVKVTQSSRYLVKRTGEKVFLECVQDMDHENMFWYRQDPGLGLRLIYFSYDVKMKEKGDIPEGYSVSREKKERFSLILESASTNQTSMYLCASSLRFSGNTIYFGEGSWLTVV.